This T cell receptor beta chain comes out of a study of T cells after yellow fever vaccination. Study findings and constraints: Reappearing after the booster were most of the clones from primary vaccination (roughly 95% CD4, approximately 89% CD8).

In making TCR cDNA, 5'RACE template switching added a universal primer site and UMIs to it. Each CDR3 protein is one row after TCRdb ran MiXCR on the 5' RACE reads. The data contain about 220,000 distinct CDR3 sequences, approximately 3.3% of them singletons. This clonotype was detected many times. The target antigen is unknown. This material consisted of CD4+ T cells sorted from PBMCs, taken 10 days after the yellow fever booster vaccination. This sequence was found in a man aged 18 to 29 who received the YFV17D yellow fever vaccine.

CDR3 nucleotide sequence: TGTGCCAGCAGCGGGACAGGGCGCTACCAGCCCCAGCATTTT. Translation gives CASSGTGRYQPQHF. This chain uses TRBV7-2 with TRBJ1-5; TRBD1 matches at 9 bases. CDR3 size: 14 residues. Germline CDR1 is SGHTA and CDR2 is FQGNSA. V dropped 5 bases and J dropped 7; count of bases not matched to a gene: 6.